This T cell receptor beta chain was documented in a study of T cells in Graves' hyperthyroidism and ophthalmopathy. Uncontrolled infection, other autoimmune disease, pregnancy or lactation barred patients from enrollment. The TCR beta CDR3 regions underwent amplification using RNA transcripts as the source. First-round RT-PCR targeting the TCR CDR3 was performed with the HTBI primer set. TCRdb reanalysed the multiplex PCR reads using MiXCR and keeps one entry per CDR3 protein. Of more than 350,000 distinct CDR3 sequences in the sample, over 12% were seen once. Germline CDR1 is MDHEN and CDR2 is SYDVKM. The CDR3 length is 16 residues. V trimming: 5 bases; J trimming: 4 bases; junction bases outside the gene matches: 12.

The gene calls are TRBV28 and TRBJ1-2; 8 bases match TRBD1. Sequencing was done on a sample of blood. This clonotype originated in a woman aged 60 to 75 with Graves' ophthalmopathy. This CDR3 reads CASSPEEQGARYGYTF. As DNA, the CDR3 is TGTGCCAGCAGTCCGGAGGAGCAGGGGGCCCGCTATGGCTACACCTTC.